One and the same sample provided the 2 T cell receptor beta chains below, sequenced in a study of blood T cell repertoires in COVID-19. Data came from immunoSEQ multiplex PCR; TCRdb stores just in-frame clones and leaves some out. The sample has under 200,000 clones, almost 90% seen once; the top ten hold around 1.7%. The sequenced sample consisted of peripheral blood. The receptors derive from a man aged 18-30 years with active or convalescent COVID-19.

This chain joins TRBV6-2 or TRBV6-3 and TRBJ1-1; D not certain. CDR1 is MNHEY and CDR2 is SVGEGT in the germline V gene. CDR3 length: 13 amino acids. With 2 bases removed from V and 1 base from J, the gap between germline ends came to 5 bases. The CDR3 reads CASSYGQNTEAFF. The DNA for the CDR3 is TGTGCCAGCAGTTACGGGCAGAACACTGAAGCTTTCTTT.

The chain employs TRBV5-6 and TRBJ2-1; 13 bases fit TRBD2. The length of the CDR3 is 15 residues. Trimming removed 4 bases from V and 7 bases from J; junction bases left unmatched: 5. Germline assignment: CDR1 SGHDT and CDR2 YYEEEE. In DNA, the CDR3 is TGTGCCAGCAGCGAACTAGCGGGGGGGCAAAATGAGCAGTTCTTC. Its translation: CASSELAGGQNEQFF.